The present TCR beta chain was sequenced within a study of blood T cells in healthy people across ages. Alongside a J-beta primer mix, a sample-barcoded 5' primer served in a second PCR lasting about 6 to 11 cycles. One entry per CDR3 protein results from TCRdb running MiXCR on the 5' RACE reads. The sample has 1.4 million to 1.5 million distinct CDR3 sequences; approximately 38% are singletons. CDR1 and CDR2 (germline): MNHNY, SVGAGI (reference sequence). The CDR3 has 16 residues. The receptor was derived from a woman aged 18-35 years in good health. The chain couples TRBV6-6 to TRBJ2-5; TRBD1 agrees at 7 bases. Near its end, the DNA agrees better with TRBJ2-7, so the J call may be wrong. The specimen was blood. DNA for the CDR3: TGTGCCAGCAGTCGACAGGGTCTCCCCACCACCTACGAGCAGTACTTC. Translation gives CASSRQGLPTTYEQYF.